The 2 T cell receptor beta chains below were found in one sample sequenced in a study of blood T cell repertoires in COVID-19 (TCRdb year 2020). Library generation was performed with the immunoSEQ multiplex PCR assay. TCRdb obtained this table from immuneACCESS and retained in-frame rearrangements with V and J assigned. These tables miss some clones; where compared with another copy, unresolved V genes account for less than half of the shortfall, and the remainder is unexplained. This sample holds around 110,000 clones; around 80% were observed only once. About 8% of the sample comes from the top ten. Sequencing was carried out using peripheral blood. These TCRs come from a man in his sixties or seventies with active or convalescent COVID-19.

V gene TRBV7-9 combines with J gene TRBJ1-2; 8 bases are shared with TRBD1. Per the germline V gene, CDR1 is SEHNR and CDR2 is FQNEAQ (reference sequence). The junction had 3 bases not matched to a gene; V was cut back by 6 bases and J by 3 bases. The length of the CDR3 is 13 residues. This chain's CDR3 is CASRSQGDYGYTF. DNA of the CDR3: TGTGCCAGCAGATCACAGGGGGACTATGGCTACACCTTC.

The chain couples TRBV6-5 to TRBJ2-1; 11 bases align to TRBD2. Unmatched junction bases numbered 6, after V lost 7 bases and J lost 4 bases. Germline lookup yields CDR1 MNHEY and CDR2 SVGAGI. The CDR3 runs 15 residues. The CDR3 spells CASTRLAGTYNEQFF. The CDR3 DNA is TGTGCCAGCACCAGACTAGCGGGGACTTACAATGAGCAGTTCTTC.